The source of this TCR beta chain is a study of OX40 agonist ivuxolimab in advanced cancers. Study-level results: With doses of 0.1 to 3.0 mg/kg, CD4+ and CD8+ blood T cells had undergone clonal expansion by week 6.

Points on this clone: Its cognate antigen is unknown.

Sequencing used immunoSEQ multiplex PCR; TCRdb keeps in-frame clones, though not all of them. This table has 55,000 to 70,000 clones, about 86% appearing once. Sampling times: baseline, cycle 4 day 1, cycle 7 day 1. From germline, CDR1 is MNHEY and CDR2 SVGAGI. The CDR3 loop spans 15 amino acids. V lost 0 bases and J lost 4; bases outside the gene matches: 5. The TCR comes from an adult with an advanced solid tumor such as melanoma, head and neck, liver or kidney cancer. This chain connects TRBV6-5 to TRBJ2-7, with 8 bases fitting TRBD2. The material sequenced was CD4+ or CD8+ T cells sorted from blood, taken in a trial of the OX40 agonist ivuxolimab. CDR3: CASSYSAGGGYEQYF. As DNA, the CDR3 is TGTGCCAGCAGTTACTCGGCGGGGGGTGGTTACGAGCAGTACTTC.